The rows below give T cell receptor beta chains drawn from one sample of a study of cytomegalovirus exposure and HLA in healthy donors. Some clones are missing from TCRdb's copy, which holds only in-frame ones; the method was immunoSEQ multiplex PCR. This sample's table reports tens of thousands of clones. The sequenced sample consisted of PBMCs. The source is a woman between 35 and 50 years old in good health and CMV-seropositive. The CDR3 runs from the conserved cysteine through the conserved F or W. D genes are given only for firm matches.

cdr3_length	v_call	d_call	j_call	cdr3_nt	cdr3_aa
11	TRBV7-9	-	TRBJ2-5	TGTGCCAGCAGCCGGCAAGAGACCCAGTACTTC	CASSRQETQYF
15	TRBV5-1	-	TRBJ1-4	TGCGCCAGCAGCTCCCGAAGGGGAACTAATGAAAAACTGTTTTTT	CASSSRRGTNEKLFF
15	TRBV28	-	TRBJ1-2	TGTGCCAGCAGTTTATCGGGATTTAGAAACTATGGCTACACCTTC	CASSLSGFRNYGYTF
13	TRBV5-4	-	TRBJ1-2	TGTGCCAGCAGCTTGGTGGCAGGGAATGGCTACACCTTC	CASSLVAGNGYTF
12	TRBV5-1	-	TRBJ2-7	TGCGCCAGCAGCTTGGGGGCGTCCGAGCAGTACTTC	CASSLGASEQYF
13	TRBV6-5	-	TRBJ1-1	TGTGCCAGCAGTTTGGGGGGAGCCACTGAAGCTTTCTTT	CASSLGGATEAFF
16	TRBV27	TRBD1	TRBJ2-4	TGTGCCAGCAGTACCCCGGGACAGGGGGCCAAAAACATTCAGTACTTC	CASSTPGQGAKNIQYF
15	TRBV19	TRBD2	TRBJ2-5	TGTGCCAGTAGTAAGGTAGCGGGGGTACAAGAGACCCAGTACTTC	CASSKVAGVQETQYF
16	TRBV6-1	-	TRBJ1-1	TGTGCCAGCAGTGAACCCCCGCGGGTGGGAGGCACTGAAGCTTTCTTT	CASSEPPRVGGTEAFF
16	TRBV4-1	-	TRBJ2-2	TGCGCCAGCAGCCTCCAGTTAGACAGAAGGACCGGGGAGCTGTTTTTT	CASSLQLDRRTGELFF
16	TRBV28	-	TRBJ2-2	TGTGCCAGCAGTTTCATGGCAGGGAAGGTCACCGGGGAGCTGTTTTTT	CASSFMAGKVTGELFF
14	TRBV12-5	-	TRBJ1-5	TGTGCTAGTGGTTCCGTAGGGGAGGGGCAGCCCCAGCATTTT	CASGSVGEGQPQHF
17	TRBV7-6	TRBD1	TRBJ1-2	TGTGCCAGCAGCTTAGCCGTGGGACAGGCCATTAACTATGGCTACACCTTC	CASSLAVGQAINYGYTF
13	TRBV18	TRBD1	TRBJ1-2	TGTGCCAGCTCTCCGGACAGGAGTTATGGCTACACCTTC	CASSPDRSYGYTF
12	TRBV2	-	TRBJ2-7	TGTGCCAGCAGTCTTACTAGCAATCCTCCGTACTTC	CASSLTSNPPYF
13	TRBV5-1	-	TRBJ2-3	TGCGCCAGCAGCAGTAGAGTTCCGGATACGCAGTATTTT	CASSSRVPDTQYF
14	TRBV5-1	-	TRBJ2-3	TGCGTCAGCAGCTTGGCGGTAGACACAGATACGCAGTATTTT	CVSSLAVDTDTQYF
13	TRBV9	-	TRBJ2-3	TGTGCCAGCAGAGACAGCCCCACAGATACGCAGTATTTT	CASRDSPTDTQYF
15	TRBV29-1	TRBD2	TRBJ2-7	TGCAGCGTTTCCCTGGGAGCGGGAGAGGGTTACGAGCAGTACTTC	CSVSLGAGEGYEQYF
18	TRBV23-1	-	TRBJ1-1	TGCGCCAGCAGTCAATTACAGGATCGGCGGGAGGGGGACACTGAAGCTTTCTTT	CASSQLQDRREGDTEAFF
17	TRBV10-1	-	TRBJ1-3	TGCGCCAGCAGTGAGTCCCTGGACTGGAGCCCTGGAAACACCATATATTTT	CASSESLDWSPGNTIYF
11	TRBV20-1	-	TRBJ1-1	TGCAGTGCTAGATCTTATGGCGAAGCTTTCTTT	CSARSYGEAFF
18	TRBV5-1	TRBD2	TRBJ2-2	TGCGCCAGCAGCTTAGGGCGACTAGCGGGAGTGAACACCGGGGAGCTGTTTTTT	CASSLGRLAGVNTGELFF
13	TRBV7-6	TRBD2	TRBJ2-5	TGTGCCAGCAGCTTAATTAAGGGGAGGGAGCAGTACTTC	CASSLIKGREQYF
15	TRBV5-4	-	TRBJ1-4	TGTGCCAGCAGCTTGGGGCGGGGCTTTAATGAAAAACTGTTTTTT	CASSLGRGFNEKLFF
14	TRBV15	TRBD2	TRBJ2-7	TGTGCCACCAGCAGACGGGGGGGCCCCTACGAGCAGTACTTC	CATSRRGGPYEQYF
16	TRBV6-1	TRBD1	TRBJ2-7	TGTGCCAGCAGTGAAGCGGGGACAGGGGCGAAATACGAGCAGTACTTC	CASSEAGTGAKYEQYF
14	TRBV18	-	TRBJ2-1	TGTGCCAGCTCAAAGGGGAACAGGTACAATGAGCAGTTCTTC	CASSKGNRYNEQFF
16	TRBV6-4	TRBD2	TRBJ2-1	TGTGCCAGCAGTGACAATCGGGAGGGCCTCGTGAATGAGCAGTTCTTC	CASSDNREGLVNEQFF
14	TRBV6-1	-	TRBJ1-1	TGTGCCAGCTGCCGGGTTGGAATGAACACTGAAGCTTTCTTT	CASCRVGMNTEAFF
16	TRBV5-4	-	TRBJ2-1	TGTGCCAGCAGCTTGGGCCGGGGTAGCTCCTACAATGAGCAGTTCTTC	CASSLGRGSSYNEQFF
17	TRBV9	-	TRBJ2-7	TGTGCCAGCAGCGTTGGAGGGGGGGCGCTAGAATTCCACGAGCAGTACTTC	CASSVGGGALEFHEQYF
14	TRBV27	TRBD1	TRBJ2-1	TGTGCCAGCAGCACAGGGGGATCTTACAATGAGCAGTTCTTC	CASSTGGSYNEQFF
14	TRBV6-1	-	TRBJ1-4	TGTGCCACCAGTATCACGGTTAGAGGGGAAAAACTGTTTTTT	CATSITVRGEKLFF
14	TRBV2	TRBD1	TRBJ2-3	TGTGCCAGCACTCAAGGGACAGCCACAGATACGCAGTATTTT	CASTQGTATDTQYF
15	TRBV5-1	TRBD2	TRBJ2-7	TGCGCCAGCAGCTATACCGGGACTAGCTCTTACGAGCAGTACTTC	CASSYTGTSSYEQYF
17	TRBV7-9	TRBD1	TRBJ2-3	TGTGCCAGCAGCCCGTCCTCGGGACAGGGGGGCGCAGATACGCAGTATTTT	CASSPSSGQGGADTQYF
14	TRBV5-1	-	TRBJ2-2	TGCGCCAGCAGCACCTTAACAGGCACCGGGGAGCTGTTTTTT	CASSTLTGTGELFF
14	TRBV19	TRBD2	TRBJ2-7	TGTGCCAGTAGTGCATCTACCGGGGGGTACGAGCAGTACTTC	CASSASTGGYEQYF
16	TRBV7-6	TRBD2	TRBJ2-1	TGTGCCAGCACCCGGACTAGCGGGGGGGTTGGCAATGAGCAGTTCTTC	CASTRTSGGVGNEQFF
13	TRBV4-2	-	TRBJ1-1	TGTGCCAGCAGCCAAGATTGGACAGTTGAAGCTTTCTTT	CASSQDWTVEAFF
16	TRBV7-8	TRBD2	TRBJ2-1	TGTGCCAGCAGCCGGACCGGGACTAGCTCCTACAATGAGCAGTTCTTC	CASSRTGTSSYNEQFF
13	TRBV7-2	TRBD2	TRBJ2-2	TGTGCCAGCAGCCGCGGGGGGGCCGGGGAGCTGTTTTTT	CASSRGGAGELFF
15	TRBV15	TRBD1	TRBJ1-4	TGTGCCACCGGTTCGCAGGGGGGTGTTGGGGAAAAACTGTTTTTT	CATGSQGGVGEKLFF
14	TRBV2	TRBD1	TRBJ1-3	TGTGCCAGCCTACAGGGGGCGACTGGAAACACCATATATTTT	CASLQGATGNTIYF
14	TRBV7-2	TRBD2	TRBJ2-1	TGTGCCAGCAGCCAGGGCCTAGCGGGGAATGAGCAGTTCTTC	CASSQGLAGNEQFF
13	TRBV7-8	TRBD1	TRBJ1-4	TGTGCCAGCAGCATCTGGACAGGGGAAAAACTGTTTTTT	CASSIWTGEKLFF
15	TRBV28	-	TRBJ1-2	TGTGCCAGCAGTTTAACAGATCGGACAGTTCGTGGCTACACCTTC	CASSLTDRTVRGYTF
15	TRBV4-3	-	TRBJ2-7	TGCGCCAGCAGCCAAGATTCTAGCAGCACCTACGAGCAGTACTTC	CASSQDSSSTYEQYF
14	TRBV11-1	TRBD1	TRBJ1-1	TGTGCCAGCAGCTTAGGCAGGGGGCTCACTGAAGCTTTCTTT	CASSLGRGLTEAFF
17	TRBV11-2	TRBD2	TRBJ2-3	TGTGCCAGCAGCTTGGGTGAGAACCGCGGGAGAACAGATACGCAGTATTTT	CASSLGENRGRTDTQYF
15	TRBV10-2	TRBD1	TRBJ2-7	TGCGCCAGCGGAGATTCGACAGGGAGCTCCTACGAGCAGTACTTC	CASGDSTGSSYEQYF
14	TRBV5-5	TRBD1	TRBJ1-2	TGTGCCAGCAGCTACTGGACAGGGGCGGATGGCTACACCTTC	CASSYWTGADGYTF
16	TRBV7-2	TRBD2	TRBJ2-3	TGTGCCAGCAGCTGGGCTAGCGGGGGGGCCGGAGATACGCAGTATTTT	CASSWASGGAGDTQYF
15	TRBV18	-	TRBJ2-3	TGTGCCAGCTCATGGGTGCGTGGAGGCACAGATACGCAGTATTTT	CASSWVRGGTDTQYF
14	TRBV27	-	TRBJ1-1	TGTGCCAGCAGTTTAAGACAGTTGAACACTGAAGCTTTCTTT	CASSLRQLNTEAFF
12	TRBV29-1	-	TRBJ1-2	TGCAGCGTTGAACTGCAGTCATATGGCTACACCTTC	CSVELQSYGYTF
15	TRBV4-1	-	TRBJ1-2	TGCGCCAGCAGCCAAGAAGAGGGAGCTAACTATGGCTACACCTTC	CASSQEEGANYGYTF
12	TRBV2	TRBD1	TRBJ1-5	TGTGCCAGCCGACAGGGGACCCAGCCCCAGCATTTT	CASRQGTQPQHF